These 10 T cell receptor beta chains were all obtained from the same sample, sequenced in a study of T-cell memory formation after mild COVID-19. TCRdb called the 5' RACE reads again in MiXCR, with one record for every CDR3 protein. Of around 260,000 distinct CDR3 sequences listed, roughly 16% are singletons. The sequencing sample was made of PBMCs or a T cell subset sorted from them (not recorded which). The receptors were gathered from a young man who had mild COVID-19 (a few samples of this study predate the infection). Cell type and time point are not known.

This clonotype was recorded at least ten times. The V call is TRBV20-1, the J call TRBJ1-5, with TRBD1 identical over 7 bases. With 4 bases clipped from V and 3 bases from J, the junction kept 6 bases outside the gene matches. CDR1 is DFQATT, CDR2 SNEGSKA, per germline (reference sequence). The CDR3 contains 14 residues. CDR3 in DNA: TGCAGTGCTAAGAGGGGGCAGTACAATCAGCCCCAGCATTTT. It translates to CSAKRGQYNQPQHF.

In this sample, this clonotype turned up many times. The V gene is TRBV7-9, the J gene TRBJ2-3; 7 positions match TRBD2. The CDR3 runs 13 residues. In germline, CDR1 is SEHNR, CDR2 FQNEAQ (reference sequence). V shed 3 bases, J shed 5 bases, and the junction held 2 bases outside the gene matches. CDR3 loop: CASSFTGGDTQYF. In DNA, the CDR3 is TGTGCCAGCAGCTTTACGGGGGGAGATACGCAGTATTTT.

This clonotype was seen only a few times. The chain couples TRBV7-2 to TRBJ1-2, with 8 bases aligning to TRBD1. CDR3 length: 17 amino acids. Germline loops: CDR1 SGHTA, CDR2 FQGNSA. The V gene end was trimmed by 5 bases and the J gene end by 3 bases; junction bases not matched to a gene: 14. CDR3 amino acids: CASSPTPGGDPHYGYTF. As DNA, the CDR3 is TGTGCCAGCAGCCCGACGCCAGGGGGCGATCCGCACTATGGCTACACCTTC.

Details on this clonotype: At one of its ends the junction is not consistent with the germline gene, which may arise from a read error. The CDR3 loop reads CSVVVWAGPGNGGCTF. The CDR3 bases are TGCAGCGTTGTTGTTTGGGCAGGGCCCGGAAATGGCGGCTGCACCTTC. The rearrangement joins TRBV29-1 to TRBJ1-2; D is possibly TRBD1 (5 bases). This CDR3 has 16 amino acids. Germline V gives CDR1 SQVTM, CDR2 ANQGSEA.

The chain carries TRBV5-5 and TRBJ1-5; weak D call: TRBD1 (6 bases). Germline V CDR1 and CDR2: SGHKS, YYEKEE (reference sequence). This CDR3 comprises 15 residues. V lost 4 bases to trimming and J lost 5 bases, with 16 bases between them. The CDR3 here is CASSLGGGIDQPQHF. Written as DNA, the CDR3 is TGTGCCAGCAGCCTCGGGGGGGGCATCGATCAGCCCCAGCATTTT.

Only a few counts were recorded for this clonotype. V and J are TRBV29-1 and TRBJ1-2, with 11 bases matching TRBD1. The germline CDR1 and CDR2 sequences are SQVTM and ANQGSEA. V dropped 8 bases and J dropped 4; count of bases not matched to a gene: 9. This CDR3 is built from 14 residues. The CDR3 region has the DNA TGCAGCACCGGACAGGGGGCTTACAGCTATGGCTACACCTTC. Residues: CSTGQGAYSYGYTF.

This clonotype has more than one count but fewer than ten. The chain carries TRBV7-9 and TRBJ2-1, with TRBD1 identical over 10 bases. The V segment lost 7 bases and the J segment 8 bases; nucleotides outside the gene matches: 5. The length of the CDR3 is 13 residues. Germline CDR1 reads SEHNR; CDR2 reads FQNEAQ (reference sequence). The CDR3 region is CASKDRGYDEQFF. The DNA of the CDR3 is TGTGCCAGCAAGGACAGGGGGTACGATGAGCAGTTCTTC.

The CDR3 DNA sequence: TGCAGCGTCGCCCGACAGGACAACTACGAGCAGTACTTC. This translates into CSVARQDNYEQYF. J is TRBJ2-7 and V is TRBV29-1; weak D call: TRBD1 (6 bases). Trimming took 6 bases from V and 3 from J, leaving 15 bases between them. The length of the CDR3 is 13 residues. From germline, CDR1 is SQVTM and CDR2 ANQGSEA.

The rearrangement links TRBV7-2 to TRBJ1-5; maybe TRBD1 (6 bases). Looked up from germline, CDR1 is SGHTA and CDR2 is FQGNSA. The germline V and J ends were trimmed by 6 bases and 9 bases, with 18 bases remaining between them. The CDR3 is 14 residues long. DNA for the CDR3: TGTGCCAGCAGTACGGACAGTAGCGGGTTGCCCCAGCATTTT. This codes for CASSTDSSGLPQHF.

This chain connects TRBV5-1 to TRBJ2-1; 7 bases are a match to TRBD2. CDR1 is SGHRS, CDR2 YFSETQ, per germline. The CDR3 extends over 15 amino acids. V lost 0 bases, J lost 3 bases, and 3 bases stayed unmatched. The CDR3 region is CASSLDGGNYNEQFF. The CDR3 region has the DNA TGCGCCAGCAGCTTGGACGGGGGGAACTACAATGAGCAGTTCTTC.